The entry below describes one T cell receptor (beta chain). The data were taken from a study of blood T cell repertoires in COVID-19. Study as a whole: In each case, the material was cDNA or gDNA derived from T cells, B-cell-depleted T cells, or PBMCs.

How the authors handled the data: Reference gene primer amplification in the assay estimated nucleated cell counts. The data were produced by immunoSEQ multiplex PCR, yet TCRdb's version contains in-frame clones alone and is incomplete. V, J and clone size derive from that table, while D and trimming were established from the DNA sequence. Of about 300,000 clones listed, roughly 90% are singletons. V shed 6 bases and J 2 bases; nucleotides not matched to a gene: 9. Germline V CDR1 and CDR2: LNHDA, SQIVND (reference sequence). The CDR3 loop spans 16 amino acids. This receptor was identified in a woman between 45 and 65 years old who had been exposed to COVID-19. The rearrangement joins TRBV19 to TRBJ1-3, with 8 bases fitting TRBD1. The sequenced material came from PBMCs or T cells enriched from blood (not recorded which). CDR3 DNA sequence: TGTGCCAGTAGCCTGGGGCGGACAGGGACTGGAAACACCATATATTTT. As protein: CASSLGRTGTGNTIYF. Drawing the rest from reference TRBV19 and TRBJ1-3, the complete variable domain is DGGITQSPKYLFRKEGQNVTLSCEQNLNHDAMYWYRQDPGQGLRLIYYSQIVNDFQKGDIAEGYSVSREKKESFPLTVTSAQKNPTAFYLCASSLGRTGTGNTIYFGEGSWLTVV.